These 19 T cell receptor beta chains originate from one sample sequenced in a study of T cells after yellow fever vaccination. TCRdb reprocessed the 5' RACE reads with MiXCR, giving one entry per CDR3 protein. The table shows about 200,000 distinct CDR3 sequences, with 3% to 4% occurring only once. The input for sequencing was CD4+ T cells sorted from PBMCs, taken 10 days after the yellow fever booster vaccination. The receptor set was obtained from a young man who received the YFV17D yellow fever vaccine.

This clonotype was counted at least ten times. This chain uses TRBV4-1 with TRBJ1-4, with a tentative D call TRBD1 (5 bases). Germline V gene sequence: CDR1 MGHRA, CDR2 YSYEKL. This CDR3 has 16 residues. V was shortened by 4 bases and J by 8 bases, with 20 bases between the two germline ends. The CDR3 loop is CASSPGVAGDGEKLFF. The CDR3 DNA is TGCGCCAGCAGCCCGGGTGTTGCGGGGGACGGAGAAAAACTGTTTTTT.

This clonotype was observed many times. V usage is TRBV7-9 and J usage is TRBJ1-5; D may be TRBD1 (5 bases). The V end lost 5 bases, the J end lost 6 bases, and 8 bases lay between the germline ends. The CDR3 runs to 12 residues. Germline V gene data show CDR1 as SEHNR and CDR2 as FQNEAQ (reference sequence). The CDR3 DNA sequence: TGTGCCAGCAGCATACAGGTTCAGCCCCAGCATTTT. This gives the protein CASSIQVQPQHF.

The J gene is TRBJ2-5, the V gene TRBV30; 9 bases map to TRBD2. The CDR3 runs to 13 residues. Per the germline V gene, CDR1 is GTSNPN and CDR2 is SVGIG (reference sequence). V was clipped by 1 base and J by 7 bases; unmatched bases: 4. This chain's CDR3 is CAWSALAGWTQYF. As DNA, the CDR3 is TGTGCCTGGAGTGCGCTAGCGGGGTGGACCCAGTACTTC.

This clonotype has ten or more counts. The rearrangement joins TRBV5-1 to TRBJ2-3, with D perhaps given as TRBD1 or TRBD2 (6 bases each). The CDR3 consists of 14 residues. Germline V gene lookup returns CDR1 SGHRS and CDR2 YFSETQ. Trimming shortened V by 4 bases and J by 0 bases, and 9 bases separated the two germline ends. The CDR3 sequence is CASSGGPSTDTQYF. The CDR3 DNA sequence: TGCGCCAGCAGCGGGGGGCCGAGCACAGATACGCAGTATTTT.

This clonotype has more than one count but fewer than ten. Germline and junction disagree at one end, which may indicate a read error. This chain joins TRBV7-7 and TRBJ2-2; D might be TRBD2 (7 bases). The CDR3 has 15 residues. The germline CDR1 and CDR2 sequences are SSHAT and FNYEAQ (reference sequence). The CDR3 coding sequence is TGTGCTAGCAGACAGGCTAGCGGCAGCACCGGGGAGCTGTTTTTT. As protein: CASRQASGSTGELFF.

This clonotype showed up just a few times. This sequence joins TRBV12-3 or TRBV12-4 and TRBJ1-6; perhaps TRBD1 as D (6 bases). The V end was cut by 5 bases, the J end by 9 bases, with 17 bases between. The CDR3 has 15 residues. CDR3 in amino acids: CASSPRGLSGSPLHF. CDR3 sequence (DNA): TGTGCCAGCAGTCCCAGGGGATTATCGGGTTCACCCCTCCACTTT.

This chain uses TRBV6-2 or TRBV6-3 with TRBJ2-7; no firm D call. CDR1 MNHEY and CDR2 SVGEGT come from the germline V gene. The CDR3 totals 14 residues. V was shortened by 7 bases and J by 3 bases, with 16 bases between the two germline ends. The CDR3 region has the DNA TGTGCCAGCAAAGGAGAGAATCTCGACTACGAGCAGTACGTC. As protein: CASKGENLDYEQYV.

The V and J genes are TRBV5-4 and TRBJ2-1, with D perhaps given as TRBD1 or TRBD2 (5 bases each). Germline assignment: CDR1 SGHNT and CDR2 YYREEE (reference sequence). V was shortened by 3 bases and J by 4 bases, with 14 bases between the two germline ends. This CDR3 contains 15 residues. The CDR3 reads CASSYAGAPYNEQFF. CDR3 nucleotide sequence: TGTGCCAGCAGCTATGCCGGGGCCCCTTACAATGAGCAGTTCTTC.

This clonotype has a count of ten or more. The rearrangement joins TRBV5-1 to TRBJ1-6, with D possibly being TRBD1 (5 bases). The V gene's germline CDR1 is SGHRS and CDR2 YFSETQ. Trimming pared 5 bases from V and 5 bases from J, leaving 8 bases between. The CDR3 runs 13 residues. In DNA, the CDR3 is TGCGCCAGCAGTGGGGCCCATAATTCACCCCTCCACTTT. Amino acids: CASSGAHNSPLHF.

This clonotype has at least ten counts. The chain has TRBV30 and TRBJ2-4; tentative D call: TRBD2 (5 bases). Germline-derived CDR1 and CDR2 are GTSNPN and SVGIG (reference sequence). The CDR3 has 15 residues. V was clipped by 0 bases and J by 11 bases, with 20 bases between them. This chain's CDR3 is CAWSVLGGVLSLQYF. The CDR3 coding sequence is TGTGCCTGGAGTGTACTAGGCGGCGTCCTTTCGCTTCAGTACTTC.

This clonotype was detected many times. V gene TRBV7-3 combines with J gene TRBJ2-2; 7 bases match TRBD1. This CDR3 has 14 amino acids. Trimming at V came to 5 bases and at J to 3 bases, leaving 3 bases not matched to a gene. Germline V lookup: CDR1 SGHTA, CDR2 FQGTGA. CDR3 in amino acids: CASSPGQYTGELFF. The CDR3 coding sequence is TGTGCCAGCAGCCCGGGACAGTACACCGGGGAGCTGTTTTTT.

This clonotype came up a few times. The chain's CDR3 is CASSQEQDFYGNTIYF. In DNA, the CDR3 is TGCGCCAGCAGCCAAGAACAGGACTTCTATGGAAACACCATATATTTT. The V and J genes are TRBV4-3 and TRBJ1-3; the D gene is possibly TRBD1 (5 bases). The germline gives CDR1 LGHNA, CDR2 YSLEER. This CDR3 is built from 16 residues. The V end lost 0 bases, the J end lost 3 bases, and 12 bases lay between the germline ends.

This clonotype occurred many times. This chain joins TRBV14 and TRBJ2-7; D is undetermined. Trimming removed 6 bases from V and 2 bases from J, with 11 bases in between. The CDR3 is made up of 13 amino acids. Germline V gene sequence: CDR1 SGHDN, CDR2 FVKESK. The CDR3 DNA sequence: TGTGCCAGCAGTCCCTTTGGGGCCTACGAGCAGTACTTC. Translated: CASSPFGAYEQYF.

There are many counts of this clonotype. The V gene is TRBV7-9, the J gene TRBJ2-3; 15 bases agree with TRBD2. Germline V lookup: CDR1 SEHNR, CDR2 FQNEAQ (reference sequence). Trimming cost V 6 bases and J 5 bases; bases outside gene matches: 3. The length of the CDR3 is 15 residues. CDR3 coding DNA: TGTGCCAGCAGGTCGGGACTAGCGGGGGGAGATACGCAGTATTTT. Its protein product is CASRSGLAGGDTQYF. Full variable domain (rest looked up from reference TRBV7-9 and TRBJ2-3): DTGVSQNPRHKITKRGQNVTFRCDPISEHNRLYWYRQTLGQGPEFLTYFQNEAQLEKSRLLSDRFSAERPKGSFSTLEIQRTEQGDSAMYLCASRSGLAGGDTQYFGPGTRLTVL.

The V and J genes are TRBV7-2 and TRBJ2-1; 12 bases align to TRBD2. V lost 5 bases, J lost 12 bases, and 17 bases stayed unmatched. The CDR3 contains 17 residues. Germline V lookup: CDR1 SGHTA, CDR2 FQGNSA. The CDR3 DNA is TGTGCCAGCAGCCATCAGACTAGCGGGGGCCTCGGGGGCGGGCAGTTCTTC. It specifies CASSHQTSGGLGGGQFF.

The chain combines TRBV7-2 with TRBJ1-2; the D is unclear. The CDR3 is 14 amino acids. Germline loops: CDR1 SGHTA, CDR2 FQGNSA. Deletions cut 4 bases from V and 8 bases from J, with 17 bases between. The CDR3 protein is CASSYPGGPGGYTF. CDR3 DNA: TGTGCCAGCAGCTATCCGGGAGGCCCCGGGGGCTACACCTTC.

This clonotype has a count of ten or more. This chain connects TRBV4-3 to TRBJ2-2, with 7 bases lining up with TRBD2. This CDR3 contains 15 residues. The germline gives CDR1 LGHNA, CDR2 YSLEER. Trimming removed 2 bases from V and 3 bases from J; junction bases left unmatched: 3. CDR3 bases: TGCGCCAGCAGCCAAAGAAGCGGGGACACCGGGGAGCTGTTTTTT. Translated, it gives CASSQRSGDTGELFF.

This clonotype was seen at least ten times. The V call is TRBV12-3 or TRBV12-4, the J call TRBJ2-7, with D possibly matching TRBD2 (6 bases). V was pared by 6 bases and J by 2 bases, with 11 bases between. The CDR3 spans 13 residues. The CDR3 nucleotides are TGTGCCAGCAGCGGGGGATTGGCCTACGAGCAGTACGTC. Its translation: CASSGGLAYEQYV.

This clonotype was seen a handful of times. The gene calls are TRBV6-6 and TRBJ1-6; D is uncertain. CDR3 length equals 13 residues. The ends were cut back, 6 bases at V and 15 bases at J, with 18 bases in the middle. CDR1 is MNHNY, CDR2 SVGAGI, per germline (reference sequence). The CDR3 DNA follows: TGTGCCAGCAGCTCAACCCGGGAGCTCAGCCTCCACTTT. Translated: CASSSTRELSLHF.